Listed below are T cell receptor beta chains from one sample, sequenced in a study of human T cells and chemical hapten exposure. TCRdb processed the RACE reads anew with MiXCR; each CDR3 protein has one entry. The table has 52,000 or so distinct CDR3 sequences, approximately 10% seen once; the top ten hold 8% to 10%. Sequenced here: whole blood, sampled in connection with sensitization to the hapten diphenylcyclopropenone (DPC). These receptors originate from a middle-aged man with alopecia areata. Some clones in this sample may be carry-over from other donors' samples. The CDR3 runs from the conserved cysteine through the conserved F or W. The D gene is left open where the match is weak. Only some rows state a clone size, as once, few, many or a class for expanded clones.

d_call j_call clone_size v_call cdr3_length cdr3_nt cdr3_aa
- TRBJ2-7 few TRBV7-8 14 TGTGCCAGCCGTCCGGGGACCCAGGCCTACGAGCAGTACTTC CASRPGTQAYEQYF
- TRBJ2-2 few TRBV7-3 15 TGTGCCAGCAGCATGACTACCGCCGTCACCGGGGAGCTGTTTTTT CASSMTTAVTGELFF
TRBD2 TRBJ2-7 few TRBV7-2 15 TGTGCCAGCAGTTGGACTAGCCTAAGCTCCTACGAGCAGTACTTC CASSWTSLSSYEQYF
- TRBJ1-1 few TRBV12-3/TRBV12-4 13 TGTGCCAGCAGTTACTCAAGGGGTTGGGGAGCTTTCTTT CASSYSRGWGAFF
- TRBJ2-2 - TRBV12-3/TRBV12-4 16 TGTGCCAGCAGTTTACGATTGGGGGGACCCACCGGGGAGCTGTTTTTT CASSLRLGGPTGELFF
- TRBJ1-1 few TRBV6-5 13 TGTGCCAGCAGTTACGATCGCGGCACTGAAGCTTTCTTT CASSYDRGTEAFF
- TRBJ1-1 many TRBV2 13 TGTGCCAGCAGGGGGTTAGGGCAGCTCACCGCTTTCTTT CASRGLGQLTAFF
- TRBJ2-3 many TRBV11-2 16 TGTGCCAGCAGCTTAGATCTGGGACACAGCACAGATACGCAGTATTTT CASSLDLGHSTDTQYF
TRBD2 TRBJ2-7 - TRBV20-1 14 TGCAGTGCTTTGCTTGGACTAGAAGGTAGAGAGCAGTACTTC CSALLGLEGREQYF
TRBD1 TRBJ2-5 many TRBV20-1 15 TGCAGTGCTAGAGATCGGCGACAGGGCCAAGAGACCCAGTACTTC CSARDRRQGQETQYF
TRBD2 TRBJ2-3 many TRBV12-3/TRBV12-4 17 TGTGCCAGCAGTCCCTACTTAGCGGGAGGAAGCACAGATACGCAGTATTTT CASSPYLAGGSTDTQYF
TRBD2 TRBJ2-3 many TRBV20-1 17 TGCAGTGCTAGAGCCGGACTAGCGGGAGCCGGTGGTGGTACGCAGTATTTT CSARAGLAGAGGGTQYF
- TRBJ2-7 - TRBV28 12 TGTGCCAGCAGCCGGGACGGGTACGAGCAGTACTTC CASSRDGYEQYF
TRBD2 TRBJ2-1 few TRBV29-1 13 TGCAGCGTTGGTTGGCGGGAGAGCGGTGAGCAGTTCTTC CSVGWRESGEQFF
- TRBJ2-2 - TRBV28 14 TGTGCCAGCAGACCGGGACTCTACACCGGGGAGCTGTTTTTT CASRPGLYTGELFF
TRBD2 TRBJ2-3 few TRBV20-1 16 TGCAGTGCACGAGGAATAGCGGGAGGGAACACAGATACGCAGTATTTT CSARGIAGGNTDTQYF
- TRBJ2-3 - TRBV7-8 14 TGTGCCAGCAGCTTCAATGGGGCGGCAGATACGCAGTATTTT CASSFNGAADTQYF
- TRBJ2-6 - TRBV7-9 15 TGTGCCAGCAGCTTGTCGGTGGCAGGGGCCAACGTCCTGACTTTC CASSLSVAGANVLTF
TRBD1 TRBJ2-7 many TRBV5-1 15 TGCGCCAGCAGCCCAGCCGGGACAGCCTACTACGAGCAGTACTTC CASSPAGTAYYEQYF
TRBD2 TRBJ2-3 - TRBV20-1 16 TGCAGTGCATGGCGGATACTAGCGGGAGTAACAGATACGCAGTATTTT CSAWRILAGVTDTQYF
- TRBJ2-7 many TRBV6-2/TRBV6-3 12 TGTGCCAGCAGTTCAGAGGGGGACGAGCAGTACTTC CASSSEGDEQYF
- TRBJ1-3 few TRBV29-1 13 TGCAGCACCCGACAGGCCTCTGGAAACACCATATATTTT CSTRQASGNTIYF
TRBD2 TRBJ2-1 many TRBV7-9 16 TGTGCCAGCAGCTTAGACGGCGGGGGAGGTTGGAATGAGCAGTTCTTC CASSLDGGGGWNEQFF
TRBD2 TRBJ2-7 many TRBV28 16 TGTGCCAGCAGTTTACTAGCGGGAGCCCTTCTGAACGAGCAGTACTTC CASSLLAGALLNEQYF
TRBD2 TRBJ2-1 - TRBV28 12 TGTGCCAGCAGTTCGGGACTAGCGGGAGACCTCTTC CASSSGLAGDLF
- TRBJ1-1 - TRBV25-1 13 TGTGCCAGCAGTTACTTGACGGGCACTGAAGCTTTCTTT CASSYLTGTEAFF
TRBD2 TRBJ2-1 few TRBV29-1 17 TGCAGCGTTGAAGATCATCGCGGGAGGGCCCTCTACAATGAGCAGTTCTTC CSVEDHRGRALYNEQFF